This T cell receptor (beta chain) was identified in a study of T cells in Graves' hyperthyroidism and ophthalmopathy. Study observations and caveats: Blood shared most expanded thyroid clonotypes above 0.001.

The definition of stable Graves' hyperthyroidism was no ophthalmopathy progression within 18 months. Uncontrolled infection, other autoimmune disease, pregnancy or lactation disqualified patients from enrolment. PBMCs were sourced from more than 7.5 ml fresh peripheral blood. The CDR3 contains 14 residues. V was pared by 5 bases and J by 0 bases, with 10 bases between. Germline-derived CDR1 and CDR2 are SGHAT and FQDESV (reference sequence). Amplification yielded TCR beta CDR3 regions, with RNA transcripts as the source. A set of HTBI primers served as the primers for a first-round RT-PCR of the TCR CDR3. TCRdb redid the calling of the multiplex PCR reads with MiXCR, one entry per CDR3 protein. The table has 350,000 to 400,000 distinct CDR3 sequences, about 16% seen once. There are many counts of this clonotype. Its matching antigen is unknown.

V and J are TRBV11-1 and TRBJ1-2; D unclear. The material sequenced was blood. The receptor comes from a woman aged 25 to 45 with Graves' hyperthyroidism. The CDR3: CASSPVNANYGYTF. The DNA of the CDR3 is TGTGCCAGCAGCCCCGTGAACGCTAACTATGGCTACACCTTC.